This TCR beta chain emerged from a study of cytomegalovirus exposure and HLA in healthy donors. In germline, CDR1 is SGHAT, CDR2 FQNNGV. CDR3 size: 13 residues. The V end was cut by 5 bases, the J end by 9 bases, with 14 bases between. Method: immunoSEQ multiplex PCR; TCRdb's copy keeps in-frame clones and lacks some. The data contain 250,000 to 300,000 clones, around 87% of them seen just once; the ten biggest clones take up less than 0.4%. The sequence was collected from a woman aged 18-29 years in good health and CMV-seronegative. The material sequenced was PBMCs. This chain links TRBV11-2 with TRBJ1-5; D possibly corresponds to TRBD1 (6 bases). CDR3 in amino acids: CASSVNREGPQHF. The CDR3 DNA follows: TGTGCCAGCAGCGTTAACAGGGAGGGGCCCCAGCATTTT.